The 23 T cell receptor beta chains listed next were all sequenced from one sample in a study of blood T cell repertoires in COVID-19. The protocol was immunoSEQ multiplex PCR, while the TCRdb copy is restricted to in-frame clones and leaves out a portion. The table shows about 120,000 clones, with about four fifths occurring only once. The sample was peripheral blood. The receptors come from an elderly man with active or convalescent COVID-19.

In DNA form, the CDR3 reads TGTGCCAGCAGTTACGGCAGGCTCTACGAGCAGTACTTC. As protein: CASSYGRLYEQYF. The V gene is TRBV6-2 or TRBV6-3, the J gene TRBJ2-7; D gene uncertain. The germline V gene has CDR1 MNHEY and CDR2 SVGEGT. This CDR3 is 13 amino acids long. V was pared by 2 bases and J by 3 bases, with 8 bases between.

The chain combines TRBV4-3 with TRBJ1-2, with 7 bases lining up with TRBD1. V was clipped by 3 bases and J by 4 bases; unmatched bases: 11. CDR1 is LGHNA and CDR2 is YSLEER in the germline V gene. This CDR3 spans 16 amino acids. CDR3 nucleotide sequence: TGCGCCAGCAGCCACGACAGGGCAGGAAAAGCCTATGGCTACACCTTC. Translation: CASSHDRAGKAYGYTF.

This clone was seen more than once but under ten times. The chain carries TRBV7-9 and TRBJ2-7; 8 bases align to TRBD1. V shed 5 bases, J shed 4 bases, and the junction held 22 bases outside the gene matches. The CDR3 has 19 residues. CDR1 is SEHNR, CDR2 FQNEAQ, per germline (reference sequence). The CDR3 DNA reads TGTGCCAGCAGCCCCACAGGTACAGGGGGTCCTCAATCGAGGTACGAGCAGTACTTC. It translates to CASSPTGTGGPQSRYEQYF.

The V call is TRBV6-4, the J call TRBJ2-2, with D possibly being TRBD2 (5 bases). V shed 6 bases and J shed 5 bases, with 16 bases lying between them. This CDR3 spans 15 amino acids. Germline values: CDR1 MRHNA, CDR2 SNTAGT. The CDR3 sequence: CASRRDIVETGELFF. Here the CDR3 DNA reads TGTGCCAGCAGGAGGGATATAGTGGAGACCGGGGAGCTGTTTTTT.

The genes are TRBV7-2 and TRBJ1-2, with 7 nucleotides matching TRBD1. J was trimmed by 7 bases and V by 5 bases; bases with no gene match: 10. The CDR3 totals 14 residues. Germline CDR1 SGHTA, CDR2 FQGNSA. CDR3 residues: CASSPSGQEFGYTF. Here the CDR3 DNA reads TGTGCCAGCAGCCCCTCTGGACAGGAGTTTGGCTACACCTTC.

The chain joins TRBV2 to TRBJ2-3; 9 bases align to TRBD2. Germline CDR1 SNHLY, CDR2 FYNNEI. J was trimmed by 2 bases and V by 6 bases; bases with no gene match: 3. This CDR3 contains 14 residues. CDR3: CASSVAGDTDTQYF. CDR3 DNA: TGTGCCAGCAGCGTAGCGGGGGACACAGATACGCAGTATTTT.

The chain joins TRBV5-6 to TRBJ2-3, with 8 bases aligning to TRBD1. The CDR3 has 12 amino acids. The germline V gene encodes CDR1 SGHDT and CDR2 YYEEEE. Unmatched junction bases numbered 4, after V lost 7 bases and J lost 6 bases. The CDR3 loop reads CASSRDRDTQYF. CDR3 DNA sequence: TGTGCCAGCTCAAGGGACAGGGATACGCAGTATTTT.

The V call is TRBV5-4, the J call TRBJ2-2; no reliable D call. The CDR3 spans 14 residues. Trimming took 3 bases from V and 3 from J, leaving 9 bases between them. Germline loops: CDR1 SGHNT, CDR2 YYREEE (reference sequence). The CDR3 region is CASSSTYYTGELFF. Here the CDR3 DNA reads TGTGCCAGCAGCTCCACATATTACACCGGGGAGCTGTTTTTT.

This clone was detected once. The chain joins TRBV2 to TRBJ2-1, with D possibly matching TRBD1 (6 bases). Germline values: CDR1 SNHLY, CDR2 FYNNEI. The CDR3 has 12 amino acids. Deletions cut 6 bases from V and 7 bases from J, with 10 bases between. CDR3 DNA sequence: TGTGCCAGCAGCCGACAGGCGAATGAGCAGTTCTTC. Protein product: CASSRQANEQFF.

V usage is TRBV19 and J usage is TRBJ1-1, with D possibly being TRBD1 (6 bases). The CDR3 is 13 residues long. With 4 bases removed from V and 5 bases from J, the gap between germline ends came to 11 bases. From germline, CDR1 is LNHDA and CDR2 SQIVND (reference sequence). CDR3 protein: CASSTGVWTEAFF. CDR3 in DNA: TGTGCCAGTAGTACAGGGGTATGGACTGAAGCTTTCTTT.

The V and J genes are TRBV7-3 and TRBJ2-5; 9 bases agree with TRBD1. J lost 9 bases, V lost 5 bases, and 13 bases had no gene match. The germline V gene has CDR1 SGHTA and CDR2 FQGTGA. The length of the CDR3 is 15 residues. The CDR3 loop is CASSPGVPGTGSQYF. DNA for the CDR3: TGTGCCAGCAGCCCAGGTGTTCCCGGGACAGGGTCCCAGTACTTC.

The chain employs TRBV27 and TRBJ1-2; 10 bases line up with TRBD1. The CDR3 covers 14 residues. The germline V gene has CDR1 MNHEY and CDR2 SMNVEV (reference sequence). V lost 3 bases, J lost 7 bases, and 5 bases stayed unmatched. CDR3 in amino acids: CASSLGQGIGGYTF. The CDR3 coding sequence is TGTGCCAGCAGTTTGGGACAGGGGATAGGTGGCTACACCTTC.

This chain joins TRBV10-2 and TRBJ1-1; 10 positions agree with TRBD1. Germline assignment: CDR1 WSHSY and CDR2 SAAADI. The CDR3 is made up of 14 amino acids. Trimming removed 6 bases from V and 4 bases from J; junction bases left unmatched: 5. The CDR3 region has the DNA TGCGCCAGCAGGGACAGGGGGGTTACCACTGAAGCTTTCTTT. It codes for CASRDRGVTTEAFF.

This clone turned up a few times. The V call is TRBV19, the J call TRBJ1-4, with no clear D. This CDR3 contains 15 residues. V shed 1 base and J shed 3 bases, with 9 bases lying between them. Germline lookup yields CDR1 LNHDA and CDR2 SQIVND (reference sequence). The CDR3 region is CASSIVPGSNEKLFF. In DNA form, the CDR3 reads TGTGCCAGTAGTATAGTTCCGGGGTCTAATGAAAAACTGTTTTTT.

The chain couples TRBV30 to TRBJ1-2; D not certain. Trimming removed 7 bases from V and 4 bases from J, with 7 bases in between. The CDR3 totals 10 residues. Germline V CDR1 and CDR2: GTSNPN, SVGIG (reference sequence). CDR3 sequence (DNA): TGTGCCTCCTCGAGCTATGGCTACACCTTC. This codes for CASSSYGYTF.

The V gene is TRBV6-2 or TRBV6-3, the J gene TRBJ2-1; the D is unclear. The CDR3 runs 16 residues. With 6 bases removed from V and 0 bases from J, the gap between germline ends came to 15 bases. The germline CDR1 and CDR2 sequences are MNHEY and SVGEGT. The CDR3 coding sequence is TGTGCCAGCAGCTCCCCCGTCTATACCTCCTACAATGAGCAGTTCTTC. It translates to CASSSPVYTSYNEQFF.

The CDR3 DNA reads as TGTGCCAGCAGCCAAGGGACAGGCTACGAGCAGTACTTC. This translates into CASSQGTGYEQYF. The rearrangement joins TRBV3-1 (or the pseudogene TRBV3-2) to TRBJ2-7, with 7 bases lining up with TRBD1. Germline lookup yields CDR1 LGHDT and CDR2 YNNKEL (reference sequence). V lost 1 base and J lost 3; bases outside the gene matches: 0. This CDR3 is 13 amino acids long.

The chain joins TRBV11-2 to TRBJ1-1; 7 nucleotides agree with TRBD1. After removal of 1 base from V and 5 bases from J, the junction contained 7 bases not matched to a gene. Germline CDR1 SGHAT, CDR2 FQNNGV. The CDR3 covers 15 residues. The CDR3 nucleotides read TGTGCCAGCAGCTTAGCCGACAGGGCTTGGACTGAAGCTTTCTTT. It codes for CASSLADRAWTEAFF.

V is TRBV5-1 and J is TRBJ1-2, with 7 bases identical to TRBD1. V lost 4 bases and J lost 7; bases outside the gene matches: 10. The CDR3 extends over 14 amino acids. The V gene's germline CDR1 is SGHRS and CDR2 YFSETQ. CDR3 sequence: CASSPEGAEGGYTF. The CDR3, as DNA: TGCGCCAGCAGCCCGGAGGGGGCGGAGGGTGGCTACACCTTC.

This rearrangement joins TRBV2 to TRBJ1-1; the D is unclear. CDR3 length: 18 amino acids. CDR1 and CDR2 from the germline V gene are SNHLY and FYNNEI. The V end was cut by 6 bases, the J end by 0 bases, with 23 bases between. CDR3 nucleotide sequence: TGTGCCAGCAGCCGGGATTCTGTTAGTGTTACCCTGAACACTGAAGCTTTCTTT. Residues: CASSRDSVSVTLNTEAFF.

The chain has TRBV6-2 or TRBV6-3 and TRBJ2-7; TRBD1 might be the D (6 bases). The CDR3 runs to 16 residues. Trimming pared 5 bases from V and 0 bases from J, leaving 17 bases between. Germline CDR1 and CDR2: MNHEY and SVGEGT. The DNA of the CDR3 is TGTGCCAGCAGTGCATTAGACAGGAGGAGCTCCTACGAGCAGTACTTC. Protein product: CASSALDRRSSYEQYF.

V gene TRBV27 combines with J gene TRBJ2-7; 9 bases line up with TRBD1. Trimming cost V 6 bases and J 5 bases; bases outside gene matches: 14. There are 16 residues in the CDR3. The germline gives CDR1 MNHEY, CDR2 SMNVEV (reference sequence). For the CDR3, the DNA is TGTGCCAGCAGCCCCGTGGGGGGACAGGGTGGGAACGAGCAGTACTTC. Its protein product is CASSPVGGQGGNEQYF.

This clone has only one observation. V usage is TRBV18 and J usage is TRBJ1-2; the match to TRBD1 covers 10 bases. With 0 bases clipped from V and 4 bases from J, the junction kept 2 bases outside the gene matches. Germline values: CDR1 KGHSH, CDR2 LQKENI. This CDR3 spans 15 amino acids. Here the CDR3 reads CASSPPGTGAYGYTF. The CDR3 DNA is TGTGCCAGCTCACCACCCGGGACAGGGGCCTATGGCTACACCTTC.